The rows below give T cell receptor beta chains drawn from one sample of a study of blood T cell repertoires in COVID-19. Assay used: immunoSEQ multiplex PCR; TCRdb lists only in-frame clones, some missing. The sample consists of 250,000 or so clones, roughly 86% of them appearing once. The sequenced sample consisted of PBMCs or T cells enriched from blood (not recorded which). The source of these receptors is a woman under 30 who had recovered from COVID-19. Each CDR3 is given with its conserved first and last residue. D genes are given only for firm matches. For some rows the clone size is stated as once, few or many, or as a class when expanded; others skip it.

J gene,D gene,V gene,clone size,CDR3 protein,CDR3 DNA
TRBJ2-5,TRBD2,TRBV3-1/TRBV3-2,NA,CASSQRVGLVLQETQYF,TGTGCCAGCAGCCAAAGGGTCGGACTAGTCTTACAAGAGACCCAGTACTTC
TRBJ2-7,NA,TRBV28,NA,CASSWAGEQYF,TGTGCCAGCAGTTGGGCCGGCGAGCAGTACTTC
TRBJ2-1,TRBD2,TRBV7-3,NA,CASSLAGGLYNEQFF,TGTGCCAGCAGCTTAGCGGGAGGGCTTTACAATGAGCAGTTCTTC
TRBJ2-1,TRBD2,TRBV28,NA,CASSLFMVYRTSGRDSSYNEQFF,TGTGCCAGCAGTTTATTTATGGTATATCGGACTAGCGGGAGGGACAGCTCCTACAATGAGCAGTTCTTC
TRBJ2-7,TRBD2,TRBV9,NA,CASSLGTSGSYEQYF,TGTGCCAGCAGCCTGGGGACTAGCGGCTCCTACGAGCAGTACTTC
TRBJ1-6,NA,TRBV6-2/TRBV6-3,few,CASSDTTDRFSSNSPLHF,TGTGCCAGCAGTGACACGACTGACAGGTTTTCTTCTAATTCACCCCTCCACTTT
TRBJ2-1,TRBD2,TRBV4-1,NA,CASSQQPGLDGNEQFF,TGCGCCAGCAGCCAACAACCGGGACTAGACGGCAATGAGCAGTTCTTC
TRBJ1-3,TRBD1,TRBV7-7,NA,CASSLNRGSGNTIYF,TGTGCCAGCAGCTTAAACAGGGGCTCTGGAAACACCATATATTTT
TRBJ1-1,NA,TRBV5-5,NA,CASSLEQNTEAFF,TGTGCCAGCAGCTTGGAACAGAACACTGAAGCTTTCTTT
TRBJ1-5,TRBD1,TRBV11-2,NA,CASSIRGQNSNQPQHF,TGTGCCAGCAGCATACGGGGACAGAATAGCAATCAGCCCCAGCATTTT
TRBJ1-2,TRBD1,TRBV18,NA,CASSEAGGTGYTF,TGTGCCAGCTCGGAGGCAGGGGGCACTGGCTACACCTTC
TRBJ2-3,TRBD2,TRBV10-1,NA,CASSLAGDADTQYF,TGCGCCAGCAGCCTAGCGGGAGATGCAGATACGCAGTATTTT
TRBJ1-1,NA,TRBV9,NA,CASSVVGRGASTEAFF,TGTGCCAGCAGCGTAGTCGGCCGGGGGGCAAGCACTGAAGCTTTCTTT
TRBJ1-2,TRBD1,TRBV7-9,NA,CASSTRDSDSNYGYTF,TGTGCCAGCAGCACCCGGGACAGCGATTCTAACTATGGCTACACCTTC
TRBJ1-3,NA,TRBV24-1,NA,CATSGGGLRNTIYF,TGTGCCACCAGTGGCGGGGGGCTAAGGAACACCATATATTTT
TRBJ1-4,NA,TRBV4-1,NA,CASSQVLGTNEKLFF,TGCGCCAGCAGCCAAGTACTCGGAACTAATGAAAAACTGTTTTTT
TRBJ1-6,NA,TRBV6-5,NA,CASSYSERSPLHF,TGTGCCAGCAGTTACTCTGAGCGCTCACCCCTCCACTTT
TRBJ2-7,NA,TRBV10-2,NA,CASSRGVTYEQYF,TGCGCCAGCAGTCGCGGGGTTACCTACGAGCAGTACTTC
TRBJ2-1,TRBD2,TRBV10-3,many,CAISESAGGLLNEQFF,TGTGCCATCAGTGAGTCGGCGGGGGGGCTCCTCAATGAGCAGTTCTTC
TRBJ2-5,NA,TRBV7-3,NA,CARTVQRAQETQYF,TGTGCCAGGACCGTTCAGCGGGCCCAAGAGACCCAGTACTTC